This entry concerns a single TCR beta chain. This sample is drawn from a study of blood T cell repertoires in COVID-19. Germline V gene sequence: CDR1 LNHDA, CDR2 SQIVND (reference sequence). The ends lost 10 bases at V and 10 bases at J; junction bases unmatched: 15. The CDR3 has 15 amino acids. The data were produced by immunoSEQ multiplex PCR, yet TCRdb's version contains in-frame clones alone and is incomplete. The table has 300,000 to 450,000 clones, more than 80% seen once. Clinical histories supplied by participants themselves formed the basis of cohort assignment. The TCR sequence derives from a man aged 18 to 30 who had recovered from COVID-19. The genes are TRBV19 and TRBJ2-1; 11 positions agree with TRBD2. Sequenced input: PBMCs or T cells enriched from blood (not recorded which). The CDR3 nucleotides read TGTGCCACCCGTAGCGGGAGGGCCCCCGACGGGGAGCAGTTCTTC. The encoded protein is CATRSGRAPDGEQFF.